One and the same sample provided the 9 T cell receptor beta chains below, sequenced in a study of Ad26.COV2.S vaccination and SARS-CoV-2 variants. The assay was immunoSEQ multiplex PCR, and TCRdb's table has in-frame clones only and misses some. The sample shows about 180,000 clones, 70% to 90% of them seen only once. The starting material was peripheral blood, obtained after recovery from COVID-19. These receptors were collected from a human donor who had recovered from COVID-19.

The chain recombines TRBV3-1 (or the pseudogene TRBV3-2) with TRBJ2-3, with 8 bases identical to TRBD2. Germline CDR1 LGHDT, CDR2 YNNKEL (reference sequence). The CDR3 runs to 13 residues. V shed 1 base, J shed 6 bases, and the junction held 0 bases outside the gene matches. The DNA for the CDR3 is TGTGCCAGCAGCCAAGGCGGGAGGGATACGCAGTATTTT. This sequence encodes CASSQGGRDTQYF.

The chain couples TRBV7-9 to TRBJ2-3; 8 bases line up with TRBD1. CDR3 length: 17 residues. The V and J ends lost 3 bases and 4 bases, in that order; junction bases with no gene match: 12. Germline V gene sequence: CDR1 SEHNR, CDR2 FQNEAQ (reference sequence). The CDR3 loop is CASSFHRTGKQSDTQYF. For the CDR3, the DNA is TGTGCCAGCAGCTTTCATCGGACAGGGAAGCAATCAGATACGCAGTATTTT.

The DNA for the CDR3 is TGTGCCAGCAGAAAGGCGACAGGGGGTAATTCACCCCTCCACTTT. This sequence encodes CASRKATGGNSPLHF. This sequence joins TRBV2 and TRBJ1-6; 9 bases match TRBD1. Trimming cost V 6 bases and J 6 bases; bases outside gene matches: 6. The CDR3 loop spans 15 amino acids. The germline CDR1 and CDR2 sequences are SNHLY and FYNNEI.

The chain is built from TRBV7-3 and TRBJ2-3; D not certain. Germline V gives CDR1 SGHTA, CDR2 FQGTGA. Trimming cost V 0 bases and J 3 bases, with 10 bases left between them. The CDR3 consists of 15 residues. The CDR3 sequence: CASSLTGQDTDTQYF. The CDR3 region has the DNA TGTGCCAGCAGCTTAACCGGGCAGGATACAGATACGCAGTATTTT.

This chain joins TRBV21-1 and TRBJ2-2; the table's D call, TRBD2, has no DNA check behind it. TRBV21-1 is annotated as a pseudogene. CDR3 length equals 13 residues. The DNA for the CDR3 is TGTGCCAGCCGCGGGACGAACACCGGGGAGCTGTTTTTT. This encodes CASRGTNTGELFF.

The chain carries TRBV2 and TRBJ2-3, with 8 bases identical to TRBD2. The CDR3 extends over 20 amino acids. Germline CDR1 reads SNHLY; CDR2 reads FYNNEI. Losses at the gene ends were 8 bases for V and 4 bases for J; bases not matched to a gene: 26. The CDR3 DNA sequence: TGTGCCAGCTTGGAGCTCTCCCGAATCCTCAGCGGGGGCGGGGCAGATACGCAGTATTTT. Encoded protein: CASLELSRILSGGGADTQYF.

The chain joins TRBV15 to TRBJ1-1; the D is unclear. Germline CDR1 is LNHNV and CDR2 is YYDKDF (reference sequence). The CDR3 sequence is 14 residues long. V dropped 0 bases and J dropped 4 bases, with 9 bases sitting between them. In DNA form, the CDR3 reads TGTGCCACCAGCAGAGAGGTTTGGAGCACTGAAGCTTTCTTT. Amino acid sequence: CATSREVWSTEAFF.

The chain joins TRBV6-5 to TRBJ2-1, with 7 bases lining up with TRBD2. V was pared by 6 bases and J by 5 bases, with 4 bases of the junction left unmatched. The CDR3 consists of 13 residues. Germline assignment: CDR1 MNHEY and CDR2 SVGAGI. The CDR3 coding sequence is TGTGCCAGCAGGCGACTAGCCCACAATGAGCAGTTCTTC. It encodes CASRRLAHNEQFF.

The rearrangement links TRBV4-1 to TRBJ2-7; 8 bases map to TRBD2. Per germline, CDR1 MGHRA and CDR2 YSYEKL. Unmatched junction bases numbered 5, after V lost 3 bases and J lost 7 bases. The CDR3 runs to 13 residues. CDR3 loop: CASSQGLVREQYF. The CDR3 coding sequence is TGCGCCAGCAGCCAGGGACTAGTTCGGGAGCAGTACTTC.